The present T cell receptor (beta chain) was sequenced within a study of shared clonotypes between healthy human individuals. TCRdb's table, derived via immunoSEQ multiplex PCR, lists solely in-frame clones and lacks some. The sample contains 1.6 million or so clones, more than 95% of which appear only once. V was clipped by 1 base and J by 2 bases; unmatched bases: 8. The CDR3 length is 16 residues. Looked up from germline, CDR1 is MNHNS and CDR2 is SASEGT. This chain links TRBV6-1 with TRBJ2-7; the match to TRBD2 covers 7 bases. Sample: naive CD4+ T cells sorted from blood. Sample subset: CD45RA+ positively selected. This sequence originates from a man younger than 45 in good health. In nucleotides, the CDR3 is TGTGCCAGCAGTGAAGGAGCTCTAGCGGTAACCTACGAGCAGTACTTC. Protein product: CASSEGALAVTYEQYF.